The 2 T cell receptor beta chains reported below all come from one sample, sequenced in a study of patients and donors after allogeneic stem cell transplantation. TCRdb re-called the RT-PCR reads through MiXCR, storing one row per CDR3 protein. The table shows about 960,000 distinct CDR3 sequences, with around 17% occurring only once. The sequencing sample was made of blood, either unsorted or a sorted T cell fraction (not recorded which). Every receptor here comes from a human donor who was either an allogeneic HSCT recipient or a stem cell or donor lymphocyte infusion donor (not recorded which). It is not recorded whose cells these are; they may come from a transplant donor.

This clonotype came up many times. J is TRBJ1-5 and V is TRBV12-3 or TRBV12-4; no firm D call. This CDR3 spans 16 amino acids. V shed 5 bases and J shed 5 bases, with 19 bases lying between them. The CDR3 DNA is TGTGCCAGCAGTATCCGAATAGGGCAGACGCATCAGCCCCAGCATTTT. Translating it yields CASSIRIGQTHQPQHF.

This clonotype was observed at least ten times. The chain employs TRBV4-1 and TRBJ1-1, with D maybe TRBD1 (6 bases). The germline V gene has CDR1 MGHRA and CDR2 YSYEKL. The CDR3 covers 15 residues. Trimming took 1 base from V and 5 from J, leaving 14 bases between them. The CDR3 loop is CASSQADRGGTEAFF. The CDR3, as DNA: TGCGCCAGCAGCCAAGCTGACAGAGGGGGGACTGAAGCTTTCTTT.